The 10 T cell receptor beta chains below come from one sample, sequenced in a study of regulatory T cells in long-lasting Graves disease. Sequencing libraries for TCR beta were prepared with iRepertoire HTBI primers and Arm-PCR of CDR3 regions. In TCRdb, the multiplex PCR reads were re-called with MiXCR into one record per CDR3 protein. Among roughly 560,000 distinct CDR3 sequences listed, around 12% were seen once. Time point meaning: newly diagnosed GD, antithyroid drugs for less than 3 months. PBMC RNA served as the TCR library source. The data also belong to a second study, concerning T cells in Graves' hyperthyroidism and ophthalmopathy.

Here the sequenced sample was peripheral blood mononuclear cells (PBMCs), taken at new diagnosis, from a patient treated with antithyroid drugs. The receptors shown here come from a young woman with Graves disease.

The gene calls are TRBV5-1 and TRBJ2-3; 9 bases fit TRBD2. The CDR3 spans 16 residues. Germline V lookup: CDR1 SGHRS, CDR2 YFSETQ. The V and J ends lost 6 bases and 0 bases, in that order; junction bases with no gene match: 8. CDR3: CASKPGLATSTDTQYF. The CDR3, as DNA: TGCGCCAGCAAACCGGGACTAGCAACTAGCACAGATACGCAGTATTTT.

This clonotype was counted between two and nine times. CDR3 DNA: TGTGCCAGCAGCCAAGATCAGGGAGCCGGCGGCAATGAGCAGTTCTTC. Translation gives CASSQDQGAGGNEQFF. The rearrangement uses TRBV4-2 and TRBJ2-1; D is tentatively TRBD1 or TRBD2 (5 bases each). V was cut by 0 bases and J by 6 bases, with 15 bases left in between. This CDR3 is built from 16 residues. Germline CDR1 reads LGHNA; CDR2 reads YNFKEQ.

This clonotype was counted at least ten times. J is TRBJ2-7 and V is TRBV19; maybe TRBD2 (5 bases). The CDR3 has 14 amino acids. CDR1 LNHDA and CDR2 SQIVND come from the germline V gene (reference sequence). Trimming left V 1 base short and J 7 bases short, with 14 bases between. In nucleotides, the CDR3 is TGTGCCAGTAGTATAGGTTTAAACTCGGGGGAGCAGTACTTC. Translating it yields CASSIGLNSGEQYF.

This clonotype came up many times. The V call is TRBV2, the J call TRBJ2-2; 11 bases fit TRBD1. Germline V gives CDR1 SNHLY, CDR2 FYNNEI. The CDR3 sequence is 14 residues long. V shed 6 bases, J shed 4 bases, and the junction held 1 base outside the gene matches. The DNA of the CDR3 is TGTGCCAGCAGGGGACAGGGGGTCACCGGGGAGCTGTTTTTT. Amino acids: CASRGQGVTGELFF.

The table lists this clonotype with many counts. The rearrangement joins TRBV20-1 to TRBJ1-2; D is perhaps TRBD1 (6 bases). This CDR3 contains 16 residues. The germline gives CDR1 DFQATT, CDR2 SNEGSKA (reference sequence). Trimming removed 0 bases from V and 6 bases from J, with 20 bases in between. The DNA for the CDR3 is TGCAGTGCTAGAGACCCCCGGGCGGGGGGCGCCAATGGCTACACCTTC. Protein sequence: CSARDPRAGGANGYTF.

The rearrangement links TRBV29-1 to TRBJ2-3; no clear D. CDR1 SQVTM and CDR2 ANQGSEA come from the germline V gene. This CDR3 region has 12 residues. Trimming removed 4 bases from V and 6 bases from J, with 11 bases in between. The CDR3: CSVVWPTDTQYF. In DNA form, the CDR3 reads TGCAGCGTTGTCTGGCCTACCGATACGCAGTATTTT.

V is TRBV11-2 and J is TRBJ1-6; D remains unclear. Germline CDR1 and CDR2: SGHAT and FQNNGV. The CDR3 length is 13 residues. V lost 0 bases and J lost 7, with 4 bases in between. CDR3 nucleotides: TGTGCCAGCAGCTTAGAATGGAATTCACCCCTCCACTTT. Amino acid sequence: CASSLEWNSPLHF.

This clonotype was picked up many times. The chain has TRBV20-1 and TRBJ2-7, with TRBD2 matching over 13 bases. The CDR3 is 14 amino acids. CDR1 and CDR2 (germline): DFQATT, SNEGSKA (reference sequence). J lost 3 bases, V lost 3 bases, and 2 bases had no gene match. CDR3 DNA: TGCAGTGCTAGTCGACTAGCGGGAGGCTACGAGCAGTACTTC. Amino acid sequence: CSASRLAGGYEQYF.

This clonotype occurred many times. In nucleotides, the CDR3 is TGTGCCAGCAGTATAAGAGGTTTCTCTGGAAACACCATATATTTT. It specifies CASSIRGFSGNTIYF. The rearrangement links TRBV27 to TRBJ1-3; unclear D gene. This CDR3 spans 15 amino acids. Looked up from germline, CDR1 is MNHEY and CDR2 is SMNVEV (reference sequence). V lost 5 bases to trimming and J lost 0 bases, with 11 bases between them.

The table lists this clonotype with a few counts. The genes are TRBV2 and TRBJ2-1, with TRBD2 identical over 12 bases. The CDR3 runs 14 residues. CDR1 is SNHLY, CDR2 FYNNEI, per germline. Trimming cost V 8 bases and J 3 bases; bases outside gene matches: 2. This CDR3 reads CASRLAGVYNEQFF. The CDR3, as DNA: TGTGCCAGCCGACTAGCGGGAGTCTACAATGAGCAGTTCTTC.